Presented here are 29 T cell receptor beta chains from one specimen sequenced in a study of metastatic and nonmetastatic thyroid tumors. MiXCR reprocessed the PCR reads for TCRdb. In the table there are about 17,000 clones, roughly 26% of which are singletons. Each patient went into thyroid surgery without having received any treatment. The sequencing input was tumor tissue. The source is a female donor with papillary thyroid cancer or a benign thyroid nodule (not recorded which). Some clones in this sample may be carry-over from other donors' samples.

The rearrangement links TRBV11-2 to TRBJ2-6, with 7 bases matching TRBD2. The CDR3 totals 19 residues. Trimming at V came to 7 bases and at J to 0 bases, leaving 15 bases not matched to a gene. Germline assignment: CDR1 SGHAT and CDR2 FQNNGV. The CDR3 here is CASIHTKGLRNSGANVLTF. As DNA, the CDR3 is TGTGCCAGCATCCATACAAAGGGACTACGAAACTCTGGGGCCAACGTCCTGACTTTC.

This clone is medium-sized within its sample. The rearrangement links TRBV20-1 to TRBJ2-7, with TRBD1 matching 8 bases. J lost 1 base, V lost 5 bases, and 4 bases had no gene match. Germline V gives CDR1 DFQATT, CDR2 SNEGSKA (reference sequence). This CDR3 region has 13 residues. The DNA for the CDR3 is TGCAGTGCTTTGGGACAGGTTTCCTACGAGCAGTACTTC. It specifies CSALGQVSYEQYF.

CDR3 nucleotide sequence: TGTGCCAGCATCCTGACCGACGGAAATCAGCCCCAGCATTTT. Residues: CASILTDGNQPQHF. This chain connects TRBV12-3 or TRBV12-4 to TRBJ1-5; the D is unclear. This CDR3 spans 14 amino acids. V was pared by 7 bases and J by 4 bases, with 14 bases between.

This clone was observed a few times. The CDR3 sequence is CASSLATGGAGNTIYF. CDR3 nucleotides: TGCGCCAGCAGTCTAGCTACAGGGGGAGCTGGAAACACCATATATTTT. This chain joins TRBV10-2 and TRBJ1-3; 8 nucleotides match TRBD1. Germline assignment: CDR1 WSHSY and CDR2 SAAADI. J gave up 2 bases and V 5 bases, and 8 bases lay outside the gene matches. The CDR3 has 16 residues.

This clone was picked up a small number of times. This may come from a read error, since a much larger clone is one base off. The chain is built from TRBV29-1 and TRBJ2-6; 7 bases are a match to TRBD1. This CDR3 has 14 amino acids. The V segment lost 8 bases and the J segment 1 base; nucleotides outside the gene matches: 5. Per the germline V gene, CDR1 is SQVTM and CDR2 is ANQGSEA. The CDR3 spells CSSQTGSGANVLTF. The DNA of the CDR3 is TGCAGCTCCCAGACAGGGTCTGGGGCCAACGTCCTGACTTTC.

This clone has ten or more counts. The rearrangement joins TRBV19 to TRBJ1-3, with TRBD1 as a possible D gene (5 bases). Germline V CDR1 and CDR2: LNHDA, SQIVND (reference sequence). Between the trimmed V and J ends, which lost 5 bases and 1 base, there was a span of 12 bases. The CDR3 consists of 15 residues. The CDR3 reads CASSPRGLSGNTIYF. DNA for the CDR3: TGTGCCAGTAGTCCAAGGGGTCTGTCTGGAAACACCATATATTTT.

The genes are TRBV30 and TRBJ2-3, with 8 bases matching TRBD1. Trimming took 1 base from V and 5 from J; bases not matched to a gene: 5. Germline values: CDR1 GTSNPN, CDR2 SVGIG (reference sequence). The CDR3 sequence is 14 residues long. The CDR3 coding sequence is TGTGCCTGGAGTGCAGGGGGCGGCGAAGATACGCAGTATTTT. Its translation is CAWSAGGGEDTQYF.

The rearrangement joins TRBV6-4 to TRBJ1-6; D may be TRBD1 (6 bases). CDR3 length: 18 amino acids. V was cut by 4 bases and J by 7 bases, with 23 bases left in between. The germline CDR1 and CDR2 sequences are MRHNA and SNTAGT. This CDR3 is CASSVVGQGSLENSPLHF. CDR3 in DNA: TGTGCCAGCAGTGTGGTTGGGCAGGGGTCGCTCGAAAATTCACCCCTCCACTTT.

This clone ranks as medium-sized. The chain combines TRBV19 with TRBJ1-6; TRBD1 matches at 7 bases. J was trimmed by 9 bases and V by 6 bases; bases with no gene match: 8. The CDR3 length is 14 residues. Per germline, CDR1 LNHDA and CDR2 SQIVND (reference sequence). CDR3 protein: CASSRDSEGSPLHF. CDR3 sequence (DNA): TGTGCCAGTAGCCGGGACAGTGAGGGTTCACCCCTCCACTTT.

This clone is judged medium-sized. This rearrangement joins TRBV5-1 to TRBJ2-7, with TRBD1 as a possible D gene (6 bases). The CDR3 runs 13 residues. Germline lookup yields CDR1 SGHRS and CDR2 YFSETQ. V lost 2 bases and J 3 bases, leaving 9 bases between the germline ends. This CDR3 is CASSFGQIYEQYF. CDR3 coding DNA: TGCGCCAGCAGCTTCGGACAGATCTACGAGCAGTACTTC.

This clone has just a few counts. The junction differs from germline at one of its ends, possibly a read error. The V gene is TRBV19, the J gene TRBJ1-2, with 10 bases aligning to TRBD1. CDR1 and CDR2 from the germline V gene are LNHDA and SQIVND (reference sequence). The CDR3 has 13 residues. The DNA for the CDR3 is TGCGCCAGTAGTTCCGACGGGACAGGGGTCTACACCTTC. Protein product: CASSSDGTGVYTF.

The chain links TRBV28 to TRBJ1-6, with D possibly TRBD1 on 5 matching bases. Germline V gives CDR1 MDHEN, CDR2 SYDVKM. CDR3 size: 17 residues. Between the trimmed V and J ends, which lost 4 bases and 5 bases, there was a span of 18 bases. In DNA form, the CDR3 reads TGTGCCAGCAGTTCCACCAGTCAGGGTTTCAATAATTCACCCCTCCACTTT. This gives the protein CASSSTSQGFNNSPLHF.

The sample holds many counts of this clone. The chain links TRBV6-1 to TRBJ1-2; a weak D match, TRBD1 (5 bases). The CDR3 runs 13 residues. Per the germline V gene, CDR1 is MNHNS and CDR2 is SASEGT. V gave up 2 bases and J gave up 4 bases, with 8 bases separating them. This CDR3 reads CASSELGTYGYTF. DNA for the CDR3: TGTGCCAGCAGTGAACTGGGGACCTATGGCTACACCTTC.

This clone was counted at least ten times. The CDR3 coding sequence is TGTGCCACCACCCCCGGGACAGGGCAAGAGACCCAGTACTTC. Protein: CATTPGTGQETQYF. The V and J genes are TRBV24-1 and TRBJ2-5, with 9 bases lining up with TRBD1. The V gene end was trimmed by 8 bases and the J gene end by 2 bases; junction bases not matched to a gene: 5. CDR1 KGHDR and CDR2 SFDVKD come from the germline V gene. CDR3 length: 14 amino acids.

This clone was counted many times. The chain has TRBV28 and TRBJ1-1; D is ambiguous. CDR1 MDHEN and CDR2 SYDVKM come from the germline V gene. The CDR3 is made up of 13 amino acids. V was pared by 6 bases and J by 3 bases, with 11 bases between. The DNA for the CDR3 is TGTGCCAGCAGCGCTCGACATTACACTGAAGCTTTCTTT. As protein: CASSARHYTEAFF.

This clone was counted ten times or more. The chain uses TRBV28 and TRBJ1-2; weak D call: TRBD1 (5 bases). V lost 6 bases and J lost 2, with 16 bases in between. CDR1 MDHEN and CDR2 SYDVKM come from the germline V gene. The CDR3 runs 15 residues. CDR3 residues: CASSPTRGVNYGYTF. Here the CDR3 DNA reads TGTGCCAGCAGCCCTACTCGGGGGGTGAACTATGGCTACACCTTC.

This clone was recorded at least ten times. Being one base from a much bigger clone, this may be a read error. The V and J genes are TRBV19 and TRBJ2-1; a weak D match, TRBD2 (7 bases). The CDR3 sequence is 14 residues long. V lost 5 bases to trimming and J lost 7 bases, with 15 bases between them. Germline CDR1 and CDR2: LNHDA and SQIVND (reference sequence). The CDR3 loop reads CASSGGGGSNEQFF. The DNA of the CDR3 is TGTGCCAGTAGTGGGGGCGGGGGATCAAATGAGCAGTTCTTC.

The chain employs TRBV11-2 and TRBJ2-7; 7 bases align to TRBD1. V lost 2 bases and J lost 3; bases outside the gene matches: 7. The CDR3 has 15 residues. Germline CDR1 is SGHAT and CDR2 is FQNNGV. The CDR3 loop reads CASSLKWDRVYEQYF. Here the CDR3 DNA reads TGTGCCAGCAGCTTAAAATGGGACAGAGTCTACGAGCAGTACTTC.

This clone counts as large. The chain combines TRBV6-2 or TRBV6-3 with TRBJ2-7; 9 nucleotides line up with TRBD2. The CDR3 runs to 13 residues. Looked up from germline, CDR1 is MNHEY and CDR2 is SVGEGT. V gave up 6 bases and J gave up 3 bases; unmatched junction bases: 3. The CDR3 region is CASRPSGVYEQYF. The CDR3 DNA reads TGTGCCAGCAGACCTAGCGGGGTCTACGAGCAGTACTTC.

The chain links TRBV20-1 to TRBJ2-7; 12 bases line up with TRBD2. The germline V gene encodes CDR1 DFQATT and CDR2 SNEGSKA (reference sequence). J lost 6 bases, V lost 5 bases, and 5 bases had no gene match. The CDR3 runs 13 residues. The CDR3 is CSADMTSGSEQYF. For the CDR3, the DNA is TGCAGTGCTGACATGACTAGCGGGAGCGAGCAGTACTTC.

This clone turned up a few times. The chain combines TRBV3-1 with TRBJ2-3; maybe TRBD1 (6 bases). Germline CDR1 LGHDT, CDR2 YNNKEL (reference sequence). V dropped 3 bases and J dropped 2 bases, with 9 bases sitting between them. The CDR3 consists of 14 residues. This CDR3 reads CASSHWDNTDTQYF. The DNA of the CDR3 is TGTGCCAGCAGCCACTGGGACAACACAGATACGCAGTATTTT.

This clone was seen ten or more times. The V call is TRBV28, the J call TRBJ1-1, with D possibly TRBD1 on 6 matching bases. Germline CDR1 and CDR2: MDHEN and SYDVKM. The V gene lost 3 bases and the J gene lost 2 bases, with 10 bases spanning the gap. The CDR3 length is 14 residues. CDR3 nucleotides: TGTGCCAGCAGTTTCACAGGGCTCAACACTGAAGCTTTCTTT. Protein sequence: CASSFTGLNTEAFF.

This clone was seen at least ten times. The V and J genes are TRBV27 and TRBJ1-2; 8 nucleotides align to TRBD1. CDR1 and CDR2 from the germline V gene are MNHEY and SMNVEV (reference sequence). This CDR3 has 11 residues. V lost 9 bases to trimming and J lost 4 bases; unmatched junction nucleotides: 1. DNA for the CDR3: TGTGCCAGACAGGGGGGCTATGGCTACACCTTC. This sequence encodes CARQGGYGYTF.

This clone was counted once. The V gene is TRBV7-8, the J gene TRBJ1-1; no clear D. Germline V gene lookup returns CDR1 SGHVS and CDR2 FQNEAQ. Trimming took off 5 bases at V and 4 bases at J, with 14 bases between the two ends. The CDR3 has 14 residues. CDR3 in amino acids: CASSHQTLSTEAFF. CDR3 in DNA: TGTGCCAGCAGCCACCAGACCTTGAGCACTGAAGCTTTCTTT.

This clone was detected a few times. This clone may be a read error of a much larger clone one base away. V usage is TRBV20-1 and J usage is TRBJ2-1, with D possibly matching TRBD2 (6 bases). V was trimmed by 6 bases and J by 12 bases, leaving 12 bases between them. CDR3 length: 10 amino acids. Looked up from germline, CDR1 is DFQATT and CDR2 is SNEGSKA (reference sequence). CDR3 nucleotide sequence: TGCAGTGCGGGGGTGGAGGGGCAGTTCTTC. Protein product: CSAGVEGQFF.

Many counts were recorded for this clone. This rearrangement joins TRBV7-9 to TRBJ1-2; D is perhaps TRBD1 (6 bases). Germline CDR1 is SEHNR and CDR2 is FQNEAQ (reference sequence). Deletions cut 8 bases from V and 7 bases from J, with 8 bases between. The CDR3 has 10 residues. The CDR3 sequence: CASEQGGYTF. The CDR3 region has the DNA TGTGCCAGCGAACAGGGTGGCTACACCTTC.

Many counts were recorded for this clone. The rearrangement uses TRBV20-1 and TRBJ2-7; TRBD1 matches 7 bases. The V and J ends lost 6 bases and 4 bases, in that order; junction bases with no gene match: 12. The CDR3 covers 14 residues. Germline V CDR1 and CDR2: DFQATT, SNEGSKA (reference sequence). CDR3 region: CSATDRVTAYEQYF. The CDR3 DNA is TGCAGTGCCACCGACAGGGTTACTGCTTACGAGCAGTACTTC.

The genes are TRBV18 and TRBJ2-7; 8 positions agree with TRBD1. CDR3 size: 14 residues. Germline V gives CDR1 KGHSH, CDR2 LQKENI. J was trimmed by 4 bases and V by 3 bases; bases with no gene match: 5. In nucleotides, the CDR3 is TGTGCCAGCTCACCTGGGACAGGCTCTTACGAGCAGTACTTC. Residues: CASSPGTGSYEQYF.

Judged by abundance, this clone is large. The chain couples TRBV20-1 to TRBJ2-1; 12 nucleotides agree with TRBD2. The germline CDR1 and CDR2 sequences are DFQATT and SNEGSKA (reference sequence). The V and J ends lost 5 bases and 4 bases, in that order; junction bases with no gene match: 3. This CDR3 region has 14 residues. The CDR3 loop reads CSARLAGAYNEQFF. For the CDR3, the DNA is TGCAGTGCTCGACTAGCGGGGGCTTACAATGAGCAGTTCTTC.